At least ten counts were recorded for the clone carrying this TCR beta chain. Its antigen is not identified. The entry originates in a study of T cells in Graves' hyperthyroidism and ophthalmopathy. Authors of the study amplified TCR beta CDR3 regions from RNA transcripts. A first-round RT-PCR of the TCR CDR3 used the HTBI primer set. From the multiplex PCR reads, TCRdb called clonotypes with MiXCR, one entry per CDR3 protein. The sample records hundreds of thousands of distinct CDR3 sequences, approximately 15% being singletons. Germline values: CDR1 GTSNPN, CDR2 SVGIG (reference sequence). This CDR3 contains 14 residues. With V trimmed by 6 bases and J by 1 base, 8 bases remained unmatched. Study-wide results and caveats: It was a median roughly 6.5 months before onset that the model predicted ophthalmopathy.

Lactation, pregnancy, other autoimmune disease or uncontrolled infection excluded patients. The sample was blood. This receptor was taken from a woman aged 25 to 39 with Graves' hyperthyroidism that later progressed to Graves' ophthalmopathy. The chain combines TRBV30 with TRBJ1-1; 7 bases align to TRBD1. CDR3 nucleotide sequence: TGTGCCTGTGGCGGGGACAGTCGGAACACTGAAGCTTTCTTT. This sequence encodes CACGGDSRNTEAFF.